Below are 16 T cell receptor beta chains sequenced from a single sample in a study of blood T cell repertoires in COVID-19. TCRdb keeps only in-frame clones here, not all; method: immunoSEQ multiplex PCR. The table shows 220,000 or so clones, with more than 70% occurring only once. Sequencing was carried out using PBMCs or T cells enriched from blood (not recorded which). These receptors were collected from a woman aged 45-65 years who had recovered from COVID-19.

This chain joins TRBV18 and TRBJ2-7; 13 bases agree with TRBD2. Germline CDR1 is KGHSH and CDR2 is LQKENI. CDR3 length: 16 residues. Trimming took 3 bases from V and 3 from J; bases not matched to a gene: 5. CDR3 sequence reads: CASSPMGLAGNYEQYF. For the CDR3, the DNA is TGTGCCAGCTCACCTATGGGACTAGCGGGGAACTACGAGCAGTACTTC.

The chain employs TRBV5-1 and TRBJ2-7, with 10 bases identical to TRBD2. V shed 4 bases and J 2 bases; nucleotides not matched to a gene: 15. The length of the CDR3 is 18 residues. Germline assignment: CDR1 SGHRS and CDR2 YFSETQ. This CDR3 is CASSPGRLEAGGPYEQYF. The DNA of the CDR3 is TGCGCCAGCAGCCCTGGCCGTCTAGAAGCGGGAGGGCCCTACGAGCAGTACTTC. The full variable domain, in which reference TRBV5-1 and TRBJ2-7 provide the parts outside the CDR3, is KAGVTQTPRYLIKTRGQQVTLSCSPISGHRSVSWYQQTPGQGLQFLFEYFSETQRNKGNFPGRFSGRQFSNSRSEMNVSTLELGDSALYLCASSPGRLEAGGPYEQYFGPGTRLTVT.

The V gene is TRBV6-2 or TRBV6-3, the J gene TRBJ2-3, with D possibly matching TRBD1 (6 bases). The CDR3 has 15 residues. The V end was cut by 2 bases, the J end by 4 bases, with 13 bases between. The V gene's germline CDR1 is MNHEY and CDR2 SVGEGT. The CDR3 DNA reads TGTGCCAGCAGTTACGGAGAAGGGGGAGCAGATACGCAGTATTTT. This sequence encodes CASSYGEGGADTQYF.

The genes are TRBV12-3 or TRBV12-4 and TRBJ1-2; no firm D call. CDR3 length: 13 amino acids. V lost 4 bases and J 0 bases, leaving 6 bases between the germline ends. The CDR3, as DNA: TGTGCCAGCAGTTGGGGAGCTAACTATGGCTACACCTTC. Translated, it gives CASSWGANYGYTF.

The rearrangement uses TRBV18 and TRBJ2-5; 9 bases agree with TRBD1. J lost 2 bases, V lost 6 bases, and 4 bases had no gene match. The germline CDR1 and CDR2 sequences are KGHSH and LQKENI. The CDR3 consists of 14 residues. The CDR3 reads CASSPGTGQETQYF. The CDR3, as DNA: TGTGCCAGCTCTCCCGGGACAGGGCAAGAGACCCAGTACTTC.

The chain combines TRBV6-1 with TRBJ2-2, with D maybe TRBD1 (5 bases). CDR1 MNHNS and CDR2 SASEGT come from the germline V gene. The length of the CDR3 is 13 residues. Trimming pared 0 bases from V and 7 bases from J, leaving 6 bases between. Here the CDR3 DNA reads TGTGCCAGCAGTGAAGCAGGGGACGGGGAGCTGTTTTTT. Residues: CASSEAGDGELFF.

The chain uses TRBV21-1 and TRBJ2-1; TRBD2 reflects the table's D call only, with no check against the DNA. TRBV21-1 is a listed pseudogene. The CDR3 totals 14 residues. Written as DNA, the CDR3 is TGTGCCAGCAGCAAAGGACTAGCATACAATGAGCAGTTCTTC. As protein: CASSKGLAYNEQFF.

CDR3 amino acids: CATRPSGGRTDTQYF. The CDR3, as DNA: TGTGCCACGCGCCCTAGCGGGGGCCGCACAGATACGCAGTATTTT. The chain combines TRBV19 with TRBJ2-3, with TRBD2 identical over 10 bases. V was clipped by 10 bases and J by 1 base; unmatched bases: 8. The germline CDR1 and CDR2 sequences are LNHDA and SQIVND (reference sequence). The length of the CDR3 is 15 residues.

The rearrangement joins TRBV10-1 to TRBJ1-3, with TRBD1 matching 9 bases. With V trimmed by 8 bases and J by 0 bases, 5 bases remained unmatched. The CDR3 totals 15 residues. The germline V gene encodes CDR1 WNHNN and CDR2 SYGVQD (reference sequence). CDR3 in amino acids: CASGGQGTSGNTIYF. The CDR3, as DNA: TGCGCCAGCGGTGGACAGGGGACCTCTGGAAACACCATATATTTT.

The chain carries TRBV6-2 or TRBV6-3 and TRBJ1-2, with 9 bases fitting TRBD1. Germline CDR1 MNHEY, CDR2 SVGEGT. V lost 6 bases and J lost 6; bases outside the gene matches: 11. This CDR3 is 15 amino acids long. In DNA, the CDR3 is TGTGCCAGCAGCCGTTCACAGGGGGCCTTGGATGGCTACACCTTC. Amino acid sequence: CASSRSQGALDGYTF.

J is TRBJ2-1 and V is TRBV24-1; no clear D gene. V shed 2 bases and J shed 6 bases, with 4 bases lying between them. Germline V gene data show CDR1 as KGHDR and CDR2 as SFDVKD. This CDR3 spans 12 amino acids. CDR3 sequence: CATSDWSNEQFF. The CDR3 DNA sequence: TGTGCCACCAGTGATTGGAGCAATGAGCAGTTCTTC.

This rearrangement joins TRBV21-1 to TRBJ1-6; the DNA was not used to check the table's D call, TRBD1. TRBV21-1 is marked as a pseudogene. This CDR3 has 14 amino acids. The CDR3 bases are TGTGCCAGCAGCAAAGGGACAAATAATTCACCCCTCCACTTT. It encodes CASSKGTNNSPLHF.

The DNA of the CDR3 is TGCGCCAGCAGTGAGTCGGGGCAGTACTATGGCTACACCTTC. Its protein product is CASSESGQYYGYTF. V usage is TRBV10-2 and J usage is TRBJ1-2; possibly TRBD1 for D (5 bases). The V and J ends lost 0 bases and 3 bases respectively, with 8 bases between them. The CDR3 has 14 amino acids. The germline gives CDR1 WSHSY, CDR2 SAAADI.

CDR3 protein: CSCGSNLGGTEAFF. For the CDR3, the DNA is TGCAGCTGCGGTTCTAACCTAGGTGGCACTGAAGCTTTCTTT. The V gene is TRBV29-1, the J gene TRBJ1-1; D gene unclear. The CDR3 is 14 residues long. V lost 8 bases, J lost 4 bases, and 20 bases lay in between. CDR1 is SQVTM, CDR2 ANQGSEA, per germline.

The gene calls are TRBV13 and TRBJ2-7; 8 bases match TRBD1. The CDR3 totals 15 residues. Germline V CDR1 and CDR2: PRHDT, FYEKMQ (reference sequence). V shed 0 bases, J shed 4 bases, and the junction held 5 bases outside the gene matches. CDR3 in DNA: TGTGCCAGCAGCTTAGGCCCAGGGGGCATATACGAGCAGTACTTC. This gives the protein CASSLGPGGIYEQYF.

This chain uses TRBV19 with TRBJ1-1; unclear D gene. Trimming took off 3 bases at V and 4 bases at J, with 15 bases between the two ends. Germline CDR1 LNHDA, CDR2 SQIVND (reference sequence). The CDR3 covers 15 residues. This chain's CDR3 is CASSISGSVATEAFF. In DNA, the CDR3 is TGTGCCAGTAGTATCTCCGGGTCCGTGGCCACTGAAGCTTTCTTT.